A selection of T cell receptor beta chains follows, all from one sample in a study of T cells in Graves' hyperthyroidism and ophthalmopathy. TCRdb called the multiplex PCR reads again in MiXCR, with one record for every CDR3 protein. The data hold fewer than 500,000 distinct CDR3 sequences, with approximately 12% observed a single time. The specimen was blood. The receptors were sampled from a man aged 25-40 years with Graves' hyperthyroidism that later progressed to Graves' ophthalmopathy. Each CDR3 is given with its conserved first and last residue. The D gene is left open where the match is weak. The size of a clone is reported for some rows only, either as once, few or many, or as a class for expanded clones.

J gene | V gene | D gene | clone size | CDR3 protein | CDR3 DNA
TRBJ1-3 | TRBV18 | - | - | CASSPTSDSGNTIYF | TGTGCCAGCTCACCTACCTCGGACTCTGGAAACACCATATATTTT
TRBJ1-5 | TRBV30 | - | many | CAWSSARDQPQHF | TGTGCCTGGAGCTCGGCTCGGGATCAGCCCCAGCATTTT
TRBJ2-7 | TRBV6-4 | - | few | CASSSPREQYF | TGTGCCAGCAGTTCTCCTCGCGAGCAGTACTTC
TRBJ2-7 | TRBV30 | - | - | CAWSQSSYEQYF | TGTGCCTGGAGTCAAAGCTCGTACGAGCAGTACTTC
TRBJ2-3 | TRBV9 | TRBD1 | - | CASSAFHRGLSDTQYF | TGTGCCAGCAGCGCCTTCCACAGGGGTCTGTCAGATACGCAGTATTTT
TRBJ1-2 | TRBV6-2/TRBV6-3 | TRBD1 | - | CASTWTGIGYTF | TGTGCCAGCACCTGGACAGGGATCGGCTACACCTTC
TRBJ2-7 | TRBV20-1 | - | many | CSARRGDTSRYEQYF | TGCAGTGCTAGAAGAGGGGACACCTCTCGTTACGAGCAGTACTTC
TRBJ2-7 | TRBV7-9 | - | - | CASSTPSRVDF | TGTGCCAGCAGCACGCCTTCTAGGGTGGACTTC
TRBJ2-6 | TRBV3-1 | - | few | CASSLPDSGANVLTF | TGTGCCAGCAGCCTCCCGGACTCTGGGGCCAACGTCCTGACTTTC
TRBJ2-2 | TRBV4-1 | - | few | CASSATENTGELFF | TGCGCCAGCAGCGCGACTGAGAACACCGGGGAGCTGTTTTTT
TRBJ1-1 | TRBV7-2 | - | many | CASSPEGGGNTEAFF | TGTGCCAGCAGCCCCGAGGGGGGGGGGAACACTGAAGCTTTCTTT
TRBJ2-3 | TRBV6-1 | TRBD1 | few | CASSEYRGPDTQYF | TGTGCCAGCAGTGAGTACAGGGGGCCAGATACGCAGTATTTT
TRBJ2-1 | TRBV13 | TRBD2 | many | CASSLRISGYNEQFF | TGTGCCAGCAGCCTCCGGATTAGCGGGTACAATGAGCAGTTCTTC
TRBJ2-6 | TRBV27 | TRBD2 | - | CASSSASGGGSGANVLTF | TGTGCCAGCAGTAGTGCTAGCGGGGGAGGGTCTGGGGCCAACGTCCTGACTTTC
TRBJ2-5 | TRBV28 | TRBD2 | - | CASSPLAGGQETQHF | TGTGCCAGCAGCCCACTAGCGGGGGGACAAGAGACCCAGCACTTC
TRBJ2-6 | TRBV15 | - | few | CATSRRGAGANVLTF | TGTGCCACCAGCAGAAGGGGAGCTGGGGCCAACGTCCTGACTTTC
TRBJ1-2 | TRBV10-3 | - | few | CAISAGKGYTF | TGTGCCATCAGTGCCGGGAAAGGCTACACCTTC
TRBJ2-5 | TRBV28 | - | many | CASSFVPRRGLETQYF | TGTGCCAGCAGTTTTGTTCCCCGAAGAGGTCTAGAGACCCAGTACTTC
TRBJ2-7 | TRBV7-9 | - | few | CASSLATGGDEQYF | TGTGCCAGCAGCTTGGCGACAGGAGGGGACGAGCAGTACTTC
TRBJ2-1 | TRBV13 | TRBD2 | many | CASSSAGGSGGDLLNEQFF | TGTGCCAGCAGCTCCGCGGGGGGCTCCGGGGGGGACCTCCTCAATGAGCAGTTCTTC
TRBJ1-1 | TRBV19 | - | many | CASSIDRDTEAFF | TGTGCCAGTAGTATAGACAGGGACACTGAAGCTTTCTTT
TRBJ1-1 | TRBV2 | TRBD1 | many | CASSHRGLGSEAFF | TGTGCCAGCAGTCACAGGGGCTTAGGGTCTGAAGCTTTCTTT
TRBJ2-1 | TRBV20-1 | TRBD2 | many | CSAPLAGLNEQFF | TGCAGTGCTCCCCTAGCGGGGCTCAATGAGCAGTTCTTC
TRBJ1-1 | TRBV7-6 | TRBD1 | many | CASSLNPDRGDEAFF | TGTGCCAGCAGCTTGAACCCGGACAGGGGCGATGAAGCTTTCTTT
TRBJ2-4 | TRBV18 | - | many | CASSPLEQRYKNIQYF | TGTGCCAGCTCACCACTAGAACAGCGTTACAAAAACATTCAGTACTTC